Sequencing of this TCR beta chain was carried out in a study of spatial heterogeneity in lung cancer (dated 2019 in TCRdb). With regard to the full study: Beta-chain transcripts were consistently detected in greater numbers than alpha-chain transcripts, which likely reflects a higher abundance of beta-chain transcripts. Both alpha and beta chains were TCR-sequenced in approximately 200 tumor regions, about 64 matched nontumor lung samples and around 50 PBMC samples obtained at surgery. In tumor regions, TCR transcript counts showed a strong correlation with a T cell transcriptional module score derived from matched bulk RNA-seq. TCR alpha and beta repertoires were quantitatively compared across multiple tumor regions, matched nontumor lung and blood in non-small cell lung cancer. The study linked features of the TCR repertoire to counts of nonsynonymous mutations, which were determined by whole-exome sequencing of tumor tissue. In the raw uncorrected reads, each unique combination of TCR and UMI appeared on average more than ten times. The investigation overall reported the following: TCR-seq coverage of tumor T cells was estimated to be only about 6.7% for alpha chains and more than 11% for beta chains. The number of expanded intratumoral alpha and beta TCRs correlated with the tumor nonsynonymous mutation count. Counts of ubiquitous and regional expanded TCRs were found to correlate with counts of ubiquitous and regional nonsynonymous mutations, respectively. Confirming at a functional level the hypothesis that regional TCRs recognize regional mutations was considered to require additional single-cell paired TCR alpha and beta sequencing.

This clonotype was observed many times. What antigen it recognizes has not been identified. Base quality data are lacking; no much larger clone is found one base away. The library came from 5' RACE. TCRdb names NextSeq 500 as the instrument used. In the TCR library protocol, a unique molecular identifier was attached to each TCR cDNA molecule so that PCR and sequencing errors could be corrected. In the source study's methods: TCR identification, UMI-based error correction and CDR3 extraction were all carried out with Decombinator tools. TCRs above a frequency of 2 per 1,000, corresponding to the top 1% of the tumor frequency distribution, were defined as expanded. Expanded tumor TCRs were classed as regional if statistically deemed absent (corrected P<0.05) from at least one tumor region, otherwise ubiquitous. Renyi diversity was calculated using the R vegan package after each repertoire was subsampled 100 times to 5,000 TCRs. CDR3 similarity networks were constructed using string-kernel similarity of amino acid triplets, with links drawn between CDR3s whose pairwise similarity was above 0.82. Through fastp at Q25 and MiXCR, TCRdb rebuilt clones from the public reads, retaining in-frame beta chains. For every CDR3 protein sequence, its rows merge into one entry that carries the most common genes and DNA. Clone size and V and J calls follow TCRdb, not the original study. For this sample the table gives about 27,000 distinct CDR3 sequences, of which 7% to 7.5% were detected only once. About 24% of the sample rests with the top ten.

Per the publication, the time point label means: sample taken at primary tumor resection. Donors were 72 patients with early-stage, untreated non-small cell lung cancer from the lung TRACERx cohort. For TCR sequencing, whole RNA was extracted from tumor and nontumor lung tissue, or from cryopreserved PBMC samples, and no cell sorting was done. Only patients for whom sufficient RNA was available from at least two tumor regions were selected for TCR sequencing. Tumor and adjacent nontumor lung specimens were reviewed by a lung pathologist before selection. This specimen consisted of lung tumor tissue, obtained at surgery. The receptor's source is a male donor with early-stage non-small cell lung cancer.

The nucleotides are TGTGCCAGCAGCTTCCAACAGGGGCTCAATAATTCACCCCTCCACTTT. This sequence encodes CASSFQQGLNNSPLHF. This chain joins TRBV7-2 to TRBJ1-6; TRBD1 aligns with 7 central bases. The CDR3 measures 16 amino acids from cysteine to phenylalanine. Of all the DNA, just the CDR3 is kept, 48 bases in frame from base 1. After removal of 3 bases from V and 5 bases from J, the junction retains 7 bases not matched to a gene. CDR1 SGHTA and CDR2 FQGNSA are derived from the germline V gene.